The clone carrying this T cell receptor beta chain was counted once. The sample originates from a study of blood T cell repertoires in COVID-19. Trimming took off 4 bases at V and 4 bases at J, with 11 bases between the two ends. Looked up from germline, CDR1 is SGHDT and CDR2 is YYEEEE. This CDR3 is 13 amino acids long. Data came from immunoSEQ multiplex PCR; TCRdb stores just in-frame clones and leaves some out. The data show about 99,000 clones, with 65% to 90% seen just once and 4.8% held by the top ten. The clonotype was recovered from a man aged 55-75 years with acute or convalescent COVID-19. The chain joins TRBV5-6 to TRBJ1-2; no clear D. The sample taken for sequencing was peripheral blood. CDR3 in amino acids: CASSRRVSYGYTF. The DNA for the CDR3 is TGTGCCAGCAGCCGAAGAGTGTCCTATGGCTACACCTTC.